This TCR beta chain comes out of a study of tumor-infiltrating lymphocytes in primary liver carcinoma. Extraction of RNA together with DNA used 20-30 mg of unsorted bulk tissue. Patients underwent surgical resection for primary liver carcinoma. Chronic HBV infection affected patients, none of whom had received treatment. The V gene's germline CDR1 is SGHAT and CDR2 FQDESV (reference sequence). Trimming stripped 5 bases from V and 3 bases from J, with 11 bases between. The CDR3 contains 13 residues. Starting material of 500 to 600 ng total RNA yielded TCR beta cDNA via a constant-region primer. Three-round nested multiplex PCR performed with slightly modified ARM-PCR produced the TCR beta libraries. Forward primers for TRBV1-TRBV30 and a C-beta reverse primer served the first two PCR rounds, at about 11 cycles each. TCRdb itself ran the multiplex PCR reads through MiXCR, one entry per CDR3 protein. Of some 120,000 distinct CDR3 sequences listed, roughly three fifths are singletons.

This receptor was taken from a woman aged 60-70 years with primary liver carcinoma and hepatitis B virus infection. Input material: liver tumor tissue from sampling region 1. Subset given: tumor region T1, superior pole. This chain joins TRBV11-1 and TRBJ2-7; a possible D gene is TRBD2 (5 bases). CDR3 in amino acids: CASSPRADYEQYF. CDR3 nucleotides: TGTGCCAGCAGCCCGAGGGCGGACTACGAGCAGTACTTC.